Listed here is a single T cell receptor (beta chain). This entry comes from a study of blood T cell repertoires in COVID-19. The wider study: From T cells, B-cell-depleted T cells, or PBMCs came the material, which was cDNA or gDNA.

In Cohort 3, a recovered donor had either two negative PCRs, clearance, or symptom resolution. Trimming removed 5 bases at V and 9 bases at J, with 17 bases between. In germline, CDR1 is GTSNPN, CDR2 SVGIG (reference sequence). The CDR3 covers 14 residues. Generated by immunoSEQ multiplex PCR, the TCRdb table keeps only in-frame clones and is missing some. The sample contains 150,000 or so clones, around 81% of which appear only once. The chain links TRBV30 to TRBJ1-6; D is unresolved. The receptor's source is a man aged 40-49 years who had recovered from COVID-19. Specimen: PBMCs or T cells enriched from blood (not recorded which). CDR3 in amino acids: CAWSQERYSSPLHF. The CDR3 nucleotides read TGTGCCTGGTCGCAGGAACGCTACTCTTCACCCCTCCACTTT. Filled out from reference TRBV30 and TRBJ1-6, the complete variable domain reads SQTIHQWPATLVQPVGSPLSLECTVEGTSNPNLYWYRQAAGRGLQLLFYSVGIGQISSEVPQNLSASRPQDRQFILSSKKLLLSDSGFYLCAWSQERYSSPLHFGNGTRLTVT.